One sample yielded the 17 T cell receptor beta chains listed below, sequenced in a study of T cell repertoires in cytomegalovirus infection. TCRdb re-called the reads through MiXCR, storing one row per CDR3 protein. The sample carries approximately 910,000 distinct CDR3 sequences, 31% recorded once. Their target antigens are unknown. The specimen comprised cultured CD8+ T cells from PBMCs, sampled from culture after CMV antigen stimulation. These receptors were taken from a human donor in good health (CMV status not recorded). Some clones in this sample may be carry-over from other donors' samples.

The chain carries TRBV19 and TRBJ2-3, with 12 bases identical to TRBD2. The V gene end was trimmed by 3 bases and the J gene end by 1 base; junction bases not matched to a gene: 8. Germline assignment: CDR1 LNHDA and CDR2 SQIVND (reference sequence). The CDR3 is 18 residues long. The CDR3 DNA reads as TGTGCCAGTAGTATTGGTCCCAGACTAGCGGGGGGCACAGATACGCAGTATTTT. Translation gives CASSIGPRLAGGTDTQYF.

About this clonotype: Sequence at one end of the junction differs from germline and may be a read error. V usage is TRBV7-6 and J usage is TRBJ2-7; 7 bases agree with TRBD2. The CDR3 totals 14 residues. Germline V gene data show CDR1 as SGHVS and CDR2 as FNYEAQ. CDR3 sequence reads: CANSLAGLLYEQYF. The CDR3 coding sequence is TGTGCCAACAGCTTAGCGGGTTTACTCTACGAGCAGTACTTC.

This chain joins TRBV6-5 and TRBJ2-1; 9 positions agree with TRBD1. V lost 4 bases and J lost 0; bases outside the gene matches: 7. Germline-derived CDR1 and CDR2 are MNHEY and SVGAGI. CDR3 length: 17 amino acids. The CDR3 bases are TGTGCCAGCAGTTCGGGGACAGGGATGGGCTCCTACAATGAGCAGTTCTTC. It codes for CASSSGTGMGSYNEQFF.

This clonotype appeared a few times. The V call is TRBV27, the J call TRBJ2-4; D gene ambiguous. With 0 bases removed from V and 6 bases from J, the gap between germline ends came to 3 bases. Germline V gene sequence: CDR1 MNHEY, CDR2 SMNVEV (reference sequence). CDR3 length equals 12 residues. CDR3 nucleotide sequence: TGTGCCAGCAGTTTATCGGGAAACATTCAGTACTTC. Translated, it gives CASSLSGNIQYF.

The table lists this clonotype with a few counts. The chain uses TRBV7-3 and TRBJ2-3, with 7 positions matching TRBD2. CDR1 and CDR2 from the germline V gene are SGHTA and FQGTGA. After removal of 1 base from V and 2 bases from J, the junction contained 6 bases not matched to a gene. The CDR3 is 16 amino acids. The CDR3 DNA sequence: TGTGCCAGCAGCTTAAGAGGGCGGGGGTCCACAGATACGCAGTATTTT. Encoded protein: CASSLRGRGSTDTQYF.

This chain uses TRBV6-2 or TRBV6-3 with TRBJ1-5, with TRBD1 as a possible D gene (6 bases). The germline gives CDR1 MNHEY, CDR2 SVGEGT. V lost 7 bases, J lost 3 bases, and 10 bases lay in between. This CDR3 has 13 amino acids. As DNA, the CDR3 is TGTGCCAGCAAAGACAGGAACAATCAGCCCCAGCATTTT. Its translation: CASKDRNNQPQHF.

In regard to this clonotype: One end of the junction does not line up with germline, which may come from a read error. The chain recombines TRBV11-1 with TRBJ2-5; either TRBD1 or TRBD2 may supply D (5 bases each). The CDR3 totals 15 residues. CDR1 SGHAT and CDR2 FQDESV come from the germline V gene (reference sequence). The CDR3 sequence: CASSFRDPGPETQCF. The CDR3 DNA sequence: TGTGCCAGCAGTTTCCGGGACCCAGGCCCGGAGACCCAGTGCTTC.

This chain joins TRBV5-8 and TRBJ2-7; possibly TRBD2 for D (6 bases). This CDR3 comprises 16 residues. CDR1 is SGHTS and CDR2 is YDEGEE in the germline V gene. V gave up 4 bases and J gave up 6 bases, with 23 bases separating them. The CDR3 DNA reads as TGTGCCAGCAGCCATGCCCAAGGACTAACGACGGTCGAGCAGTACGTC. The encoded protein is CASSHAQGLTTVEQYV.

This clonotype appeared a few times. The V call is TRBV15, the J call TRBJ2-5; 14 nucleotides match TRBD2. The germline gives CDR1 LNHNV, CDR2 YYDKDF (reference sequence). V shed 1 base and J 0 bases; nucleotides not matched to a gene: 1. This CDR3 is built from 17 residues. CDR3 DNA sequence: TGTGCCACCAGCAGAGGGGGACTAGCGGGGGACCAAGAGACCCAGTACTTC. This encodes CATSRGGLAGDQETQYF.

V and J are TRBV7-6 and TRBJ2-1, with 7 bases fitting TRBD1. The length of the CDR3 is 16 residues. The germline gives CDR1 SGHVS, CDR2 FNYEAQ. The J segment lost 6 bases and the V segment lost 5 bases, leaving 13 bases of the junction unmatched. The DNA for the CDR3 is TGTGCCAGCAGCCGACAGGGTCATTTAGGGCTCAATGAGCAGTTCTTC. Translation gives CASSRQGHLGLNEQFF.

This clonotype was seen more than once but under ten times. The chain couples TRBV19 to TRBJ2-3, with 9 bases fitting TRBD2. Losses at the gene ends were 7 bases for V and 2 bases for J; bases not matched to a gene: 7. Germline CDR1 and CDR2: LNHDA and SQIVND (reference sequence). The CDR3 sequence is 15 residues long. CDR3 sequence (DNA): TGTGCCAGTACCCGGACTAGCGCGAACACAGATACGCAGTATTTT. As protein: CASTRTSANTDTQYF.

This clonotype was seen only once. This sequence joins TRBV5-1 and TRBJ1-3; D is uncertain. The CDR3 totals 14 residues. V was pared by 4 bases and J by 0 bases, with 8 bases between. Germline V lookup: CDR1 SGHRS, CDR2 YFSETQ. The CDR3 DNA sequence: TGCGCCAGCAGCAGCGGGAGCTCTGGAAACACCATATATTTT. Protein: CASSSGSSGNTIYF.

V is TRBV20-1 and J is TRBJ2-7; D perhaps matches TRBD1 (6 bases). Looked up from germline, CDR1 is DFQATT and CDR2 is SNEGSKA (reference sequence). The CDR3 consists of 13 residues. V was clipped by 6 bases and J by 2 bases, with 14 bases between them. CDR3 bases: TGCAGTGCCAGTGACAGGCCAGCCTACGAGCAGTACGTC. It codes for CSASDRPAYEQYV.

This clonotype was seen at least ten times. This chain uses TRBV7-6 with TRBJ2-1; D ambiguous. The CDR3 spans 13 residues. Germline CDR1 SGHVS, CDR2 FNYEAQ. V gave up 5 bases and J gave up 6 bases, with 11 bases separating them. CDR3 nucleotide sequence: TGTGCCAGCAGCGGACCCGGCGGCAATGAGCAGTTCTTC. Amino acids: CASSGPGGNEQFF.

This chain links TRBV6-1 with TRBJ2-7; no reliable D call. Per germline, CDR1 MNHNS and CDR2 SASEGT. There are 13 residues in the CDR3. V was pared by 4 bases and J by 1 base, with 8 bases between. CDR3 coding DNA: TGTGCCAGCAGTGGCCTGGGTTCCTACGAGCAGTACTTC. Translated, it gives CASSGLGSYEQYF.

The chain uses TRBV10-3 and TRBJ2-1, with unresolved D. Trimming stripped 4 bases from V and 4 bases from J, with 5 bases between. This CDR3 has 12 amino acids. Germline CDR1 reads ENHRY; CDR2 reads SYGVKD. The CDR3 sequence is CAISVGYNEQFF. The CDR3 nucleotides read TGTGCCATCAGTGTAGGGTACAATGAGCAGTTCTTC.

This clonotype came up a few times. The V gene is TRBV27, the J gene TRBJ2-2; D is undetermined. Trimming removed 3 bases from V and 6 bases from J, with 17 bases in between. This CDR3 has 16 amino acids. Looked up from germline, CDR1 is MNHEY and CDR2 is SMNVEV (reference sequence). This chain's CDR3 is CASSFGRVLSAGELFF. CDR3 DNA: TGTGCCAGCAGTTTCGGTAGGGTGCTATCGGCCGGGGAGCTGTTTTTT.